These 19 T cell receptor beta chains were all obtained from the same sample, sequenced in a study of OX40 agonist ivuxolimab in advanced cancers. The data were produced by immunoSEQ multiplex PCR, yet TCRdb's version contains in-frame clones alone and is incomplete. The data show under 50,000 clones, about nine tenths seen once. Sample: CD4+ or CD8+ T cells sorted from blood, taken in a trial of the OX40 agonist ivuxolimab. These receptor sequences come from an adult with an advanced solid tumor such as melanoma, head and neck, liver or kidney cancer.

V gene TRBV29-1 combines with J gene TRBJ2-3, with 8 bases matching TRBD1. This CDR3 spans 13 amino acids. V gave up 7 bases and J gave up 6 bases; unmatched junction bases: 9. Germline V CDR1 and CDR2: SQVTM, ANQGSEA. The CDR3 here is CSAPTGAADTQYF. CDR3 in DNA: TGCAGCGCGCCGACAGGGGCGGCGGATACGCAGTATTTT.

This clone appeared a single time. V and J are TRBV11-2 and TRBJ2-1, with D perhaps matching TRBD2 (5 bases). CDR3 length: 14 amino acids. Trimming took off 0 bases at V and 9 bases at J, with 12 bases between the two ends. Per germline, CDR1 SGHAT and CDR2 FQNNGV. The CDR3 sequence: CASSLEDSAAEQFF. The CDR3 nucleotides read TGTGCCAGCAGCTTAGAGGATAGCGCCGCTGAGCAGTTCTTC.

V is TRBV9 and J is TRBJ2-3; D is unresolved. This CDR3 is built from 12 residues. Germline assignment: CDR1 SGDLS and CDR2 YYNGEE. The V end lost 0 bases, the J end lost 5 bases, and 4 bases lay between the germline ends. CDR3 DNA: TGTGCCAGCAGCGTAGATGAAGATACGCAGTATTTT. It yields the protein CASSVDEDTQYF.

CDR3 sequence: CASSQEGGTEAFF. The CDR3 nucleotides read TGTGCCAGCAGCCAAGAGGGGGGTACTGAAGCTTTCTTT. The chain has TRBV14 and TRBJ1-1; D perhaps matches TRBD1 (5 bases). This CDR3 contains 13 residues. Deletions cut 0 bases from V and 5 bases from J, with 7 bases between. Germline assignment: CDR1 SGHDN and CDR2 FVKESK.

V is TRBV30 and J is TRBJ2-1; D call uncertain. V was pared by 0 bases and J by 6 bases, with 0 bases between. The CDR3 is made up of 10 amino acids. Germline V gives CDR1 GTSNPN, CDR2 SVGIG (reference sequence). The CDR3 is CAWSVNEQFF. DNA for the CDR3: TGTGCCTGGAGTGTCAATGAGCAGTTCTTC.

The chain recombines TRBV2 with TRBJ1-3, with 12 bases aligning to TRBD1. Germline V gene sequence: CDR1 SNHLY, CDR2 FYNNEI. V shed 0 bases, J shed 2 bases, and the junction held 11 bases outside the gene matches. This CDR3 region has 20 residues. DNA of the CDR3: TGTGCCAGCAGTGAAGCTCCCTGGGACAGGGGGCGACTGGCTGGAAACACCATATATTTT. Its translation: CASSEAPWDRGRLAGNTIYF.

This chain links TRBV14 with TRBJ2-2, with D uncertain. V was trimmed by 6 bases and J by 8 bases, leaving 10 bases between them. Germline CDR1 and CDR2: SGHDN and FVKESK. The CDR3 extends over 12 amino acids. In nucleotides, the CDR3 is TGTGCCAGCAGAGACATGCCGGGGGAGCTGTTTTTT. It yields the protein CASRDMPGELFF.

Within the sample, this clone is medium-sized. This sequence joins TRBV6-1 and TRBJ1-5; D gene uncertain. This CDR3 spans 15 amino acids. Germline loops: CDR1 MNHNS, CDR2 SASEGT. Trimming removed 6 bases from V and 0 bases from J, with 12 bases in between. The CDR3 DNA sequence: TGTGCCAGCAGACCATCAGGCGATAGCAATCAGCCCCAGCATTTT. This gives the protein CASRPSGDSNQPQHF.

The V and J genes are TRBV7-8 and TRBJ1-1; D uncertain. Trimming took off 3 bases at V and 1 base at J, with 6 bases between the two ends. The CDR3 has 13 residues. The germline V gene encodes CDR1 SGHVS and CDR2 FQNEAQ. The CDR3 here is CASSFEQNTEAFF. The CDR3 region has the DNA TGTGCCAGCAGCTTCGAACAGAACACTGAAGCTTTCTTT.

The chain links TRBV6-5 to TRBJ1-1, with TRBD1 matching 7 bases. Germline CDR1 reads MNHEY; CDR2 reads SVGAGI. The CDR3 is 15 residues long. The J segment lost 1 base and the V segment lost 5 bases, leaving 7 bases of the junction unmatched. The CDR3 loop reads CASSPFKGANTEAFF. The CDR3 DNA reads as TGTGCCAGCAGTCCCTTCAAGGGGGCGAACACTGAAGCTTTCTTT.

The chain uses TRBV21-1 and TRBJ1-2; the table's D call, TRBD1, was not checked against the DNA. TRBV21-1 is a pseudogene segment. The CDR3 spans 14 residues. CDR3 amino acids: CASSEQGDDYGYTF. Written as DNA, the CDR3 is TGTGCCAGCAGCGAGCAGGGGGATGACTATGGCTACACCTTC.

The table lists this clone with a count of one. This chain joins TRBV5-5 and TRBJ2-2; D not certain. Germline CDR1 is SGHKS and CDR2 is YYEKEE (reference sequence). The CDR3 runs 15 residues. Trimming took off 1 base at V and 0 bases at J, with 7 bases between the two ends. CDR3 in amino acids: CASSLTRSNTGELFF. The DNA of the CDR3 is TGTGCCAGCAGCTTGACACGATCGAACACCGGGGAGCTGTTTTTT.

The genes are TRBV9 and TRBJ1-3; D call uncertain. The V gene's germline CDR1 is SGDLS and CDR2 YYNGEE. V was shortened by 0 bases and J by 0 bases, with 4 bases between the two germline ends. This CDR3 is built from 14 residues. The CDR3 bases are TGTGCCAGCAGCGTAGATGCCTCTGGAAACACCATATATTTT. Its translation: CASSVDASGNTIYF.

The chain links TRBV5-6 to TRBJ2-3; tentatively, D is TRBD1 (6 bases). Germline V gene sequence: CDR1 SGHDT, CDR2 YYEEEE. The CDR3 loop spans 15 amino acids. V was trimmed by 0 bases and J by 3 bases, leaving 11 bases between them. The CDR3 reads CASSLGQGLTDTQYF. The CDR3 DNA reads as TGTGCCAGCAGCTTGGGGCAGGGGCTAACAGATACGCAGTATTTT. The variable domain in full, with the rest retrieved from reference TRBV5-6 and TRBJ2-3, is DAGVTQSPTHLIKTRGQQVTLRCSPKSGHDTVSWYQQALGQGPQFIFQYYEEEERQRGNFPDRFSGHQFPNYSSELNVNALLLGDSALYLCASSLGQGLTDTQYFGPGTRLTVL.

The CDR3 sequence: CASSTWAGGNTEAFF. The CDR3 DNA reads as TGTGCCAGTAGTACCTGGGCCGGGGGGAACACTGAAGCTTTCTTT. The V call is TRBV19, the J call TRBJ1-1; a possible D gene is TRBD1 (5 bases). The V gene's germline CDR1 is LNHDA and CDR2 SQIVND (reference sequence). The V end lost 4 bases, the J end lost 1 base, and 13 bases lay between the germline ends. The CDR3 totals 15 residues.

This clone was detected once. The CDR3 sequence: CASSPLQGLNTEAFF. CDR3 bases: TGTGCCAGTAGTCCTCTTCAGGGGCTGAACACTGAAGCTTTCTTT. The V gene is TRBV19, the J gene TRBJ1-1; tentative D call: TRBD1 (6 bases). The CDR3 spans 15 residues. The germline gives CDR1 LNHDA, CDR2 SQIVND (reference sequence). Deletions cut 5 bases from V and 0 bases from J, with 13 bases between.

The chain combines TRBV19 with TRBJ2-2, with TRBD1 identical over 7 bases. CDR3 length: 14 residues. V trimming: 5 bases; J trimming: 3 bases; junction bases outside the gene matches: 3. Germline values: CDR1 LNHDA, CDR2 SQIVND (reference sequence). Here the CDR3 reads CASSLGQYTGELFF. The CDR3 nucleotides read TGTGCCAGTAGTCTGGGACAGTACACCGGGGAGCTGTTTTTT.

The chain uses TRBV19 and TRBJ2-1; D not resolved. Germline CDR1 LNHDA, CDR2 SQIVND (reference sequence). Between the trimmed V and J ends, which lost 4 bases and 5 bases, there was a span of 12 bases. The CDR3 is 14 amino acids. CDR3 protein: CASSREALNNEQFF. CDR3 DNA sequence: TGTGCCAGTAGTAGAGAGGCCTTGAACAATGAGCAGTTCTTC.

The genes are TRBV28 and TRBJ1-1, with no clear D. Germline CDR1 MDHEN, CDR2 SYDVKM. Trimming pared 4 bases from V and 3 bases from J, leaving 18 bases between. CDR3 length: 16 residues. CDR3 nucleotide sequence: TGTGCCAGCAGTTCCTCCGACCTTAACGAGGACACTGAAGCTTTCTTT. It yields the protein CASSSSDLNEDTEAFF. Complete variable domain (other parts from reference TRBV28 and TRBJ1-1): DVKVTQSSRYLVKRTGEKVFLECVQDMDHENMFWYRQDPGLGLRLIYFSYDVKMKEKGDIPEGYSVSREKKERFSLILESASTNQTSMYLCASSSSDLNEDTEAFFGQGTRLTVV.